This is a list of T cell receptor beta chains from one sample in a study of Ad26.COV2.S vaccination and SARS-CoV-2 variants. The data were produced by immunoSEQ multiplex PCR, yet TCRdb's version contains in-frame clones alone and is incomplete. Of 300,000 to 450,000 clones in the sample, approximately 90% were seen once. The sequencing used peripheral blood, collected after recovery from COVID-19. These receptors were obtained from a human donor who had recovered from COVID-19. Both conserved end residues are part of each CDR3. Fields, in order: CDR3 length, J gene, V gene, D gene, CDR3 DNA, CDR3 protein. The D gene is left open where the match is weak.

len: 14
j_gene: TRBJ1-2
v_gene: TRBV6-1
d_gene: .
CDR3nt: TGTGCCAGCAGTGAAGCCCGAGGGTACTATGGCTACACCTTC
CDR3aa: CASSEARGYYGYTF

len: 13
j_gene: TRBJ2-3
v_gene: TRBV18
d_gene: .
CDR3nt: TGTGCCAGCTCACCAGCTCCCACAGATACGCAGTATTTT
CDR3aa: CASSPAPTDTQYF

len: 15
j_gene: TRBJ2-5
v_gene: TRBV3-1/TRBV3-2
d_gene: .
CDR3nt: TGTGCCAGCAGCCAAGATTGGGCGAATCAAGAGACCCAGTACTTC
CDR3aa: CASSQDWANQETQYF

len: 15
j_gene: TRBJ2-2
v_gene: TRBV6-5
d_gene: .
CDR3nt: TGTGCCAGCAGCCCCCACGTTGGTGCCACCGGGGAGCTGTTTTTT
CDR3aa: CASSPHVGATGELFF

len: 15
j_gene: TRBJ1-2
v_gene: TRBV18
d_gene: TRBD1
CDR3nt: TGTGCCAGCTCACTTAAACAGGGGGATGCATTTGGCTACACCTTC
CDR3aa: CASSLKQGDAFGYTF

len: 13
j_gene: TRBJ1-1
v_gene: TRBV2
d_gene: .
CDR3nt: TGTGCCAGCAGCGAGGGGGAGAACACTGAAGCTTTCTTT
CDR3aa: CASSEGENTEAFF

len: 14
j_gene: TRBJ2-1
v_gene: TRBV7-9
d_gene: TRBD2
CDR3nt: TGTGCCAGCAGCTTAGGCGGGGGGGCTAATGAGCAGTTCTTC
CDR3aa: CASSLGGGANEQFF

len: 17
j_gene: TRBJ2-3
v_gene: TRBV3-1/TRBV3-2
d_gene: .
CDR3nt: TGTGCCAGCAGCCAAGGTTCGGGACGGTCGACACTACGAGGGCAGTATTTT
CDR3aa: CASSQGSGRSTLRGQYF

len: 13
j_gene: TRBJ2-2
v_gene: TRBV19
d_gene: .
CDR3nt: TGTGCCAGTAGTATAGTGGACACCGGGGAGCTGTTTTTT
CDR3aa: CASSIVDTGELFF

len: 13
j_gene: TRBJ1-1
v_gene: TRBV7-8
d_gene: .
CDR3nt: TGTGCCAGCCTCCCCGGGGTGAACACTGAAGCTTTCTTT
CDR3aa: CASLPGVNTEAFF